This T cell receptor beta chain was sequenced in a study of blood T cells in healthy people across ages. Sample-barcoded 5' priming and a J-beta primer mix drove a second PCR of about 6 to 12 cycles. MiXCR was run by TCRdb on the 5' RACE reads, yielding one entry per CDR3 protein. The sample lists over a million distinct CDR3 sequences, 40% to 50% occurring once. V gave up 3 bases and J gave up 5 bases, with 10 bases separating them. The CDR3 is 13 amino acids. From germline, CDR1 is MDHEN and CDR2 SYDVKM. J is TRBJ2-5 and V is TRBV28; a weak D match, TRBD2 (6 bases). What was sequenced was blood. This clonotype originated in a woman in her fifties or sixties in good health. The CDR3 DNA reads TGTGCCAGCAGTTTTTGGGGGAGGGAGACCCAGTACTTC. Residues: CASSFWGRETQYF. Together with reference TRBV28 and TRBJ2-5, the CDR3 gives the full variable domain: DVKVTQSSRYLVKRTGEKVFLECVQDMDHENMFWYRQDPGLGLRLIYFSYDVKMKEKGDIPEGYSVSREKKERFSLILESASTNQTSMYLCASSFWGRETQYFGPGTRLLVL.